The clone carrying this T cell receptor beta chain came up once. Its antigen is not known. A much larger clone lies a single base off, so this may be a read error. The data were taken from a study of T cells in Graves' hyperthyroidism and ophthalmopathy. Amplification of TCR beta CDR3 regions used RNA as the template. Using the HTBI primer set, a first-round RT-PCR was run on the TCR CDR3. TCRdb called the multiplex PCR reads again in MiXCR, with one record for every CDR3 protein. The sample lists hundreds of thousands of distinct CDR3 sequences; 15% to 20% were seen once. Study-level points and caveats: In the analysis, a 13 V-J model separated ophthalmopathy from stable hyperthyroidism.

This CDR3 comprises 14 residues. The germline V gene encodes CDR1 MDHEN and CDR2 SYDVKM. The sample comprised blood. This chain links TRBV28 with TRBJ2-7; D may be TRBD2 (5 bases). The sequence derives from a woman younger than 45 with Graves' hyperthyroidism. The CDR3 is CARSLRGFGYEQYF. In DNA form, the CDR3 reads TGTGCCCGCAGTTTAAGAGGGTTCGGCTACGAGCAGTACTTC.